These 19 T cell receptor beta chains share one sample of origin, sequenced in a study of blood T cell repertoires in COVID-19. Using immunoSEQ multiplex PCR, the repertoire was profiled, and TCRdb retains in-frame clones only, with some absent. The table records about 100,000 clones, approximately 89% of them present only once. The source material was peripheral blood. The receptor source for this set is a man in his fifties with active COVID-19.

The V and J genes are TRBV7-8 and TRBJ2-7, with 7 bases matching TRBD2. CDR1 is SGHVS and CDR2 is FQNEAQ in the germline V gene. The CDR3 is 12 residues long. Losses at the gene ends were 1 base for V and 6 bases for J; bases not matched to a gene: 0. CDR3 amino acids: CASSLGGGEQYV. The CDR3 DNA reads TGTGCCAGCAGCTTAGGGGGGGGCGAGCAGTACGTC.

As for this clone: This specimen includes other DNA sequences encoding the same CDR3. J is TRBJ2-3 and V is TRBV7-2, with D unclear. V lost 2 bases and J 2 bases, leaving 11 bases between the germline ends. The CDR3 sequence is 15 residues long. Germline CDR1 SGHTA, CDR2 FQGNSA. The CDR3 bases are TGTGCCAGCAGCTTAAATGGGCTTTCCACAGATACGCAGTATTTT. This translates into CASSLNGLSTDTQYF.

This rearrangement joins TRBV19 to TRBJ1-1; 9 nucleotides line up with TRBD1. The J segment lost 4 bases and the V segment lost 4 bases, leaving 4 bases of the junction unmatched. The length of the CDR3 is 14 residues. Germline V lookup: CDR1 LNHDA, CDR2 SQIVND (reference sequence). The CDR3 reads CASSTSTGGTEAFF. For the CDR3, the DNA is TGTGCCAGTAGTACCTCGACAGGGGGCACTGAAGCTTTCTTT.

This chain connects TRBV2 to TRBJ1-3; tentative D call: TRBD1 (5 bases). The CDR3 length is 16 residues. The V gene lost 7 bases and the J gene lost 0 bases, with 16 bases spanning the gap. Germline CDR1 reads SNHLY; CDR2 reads FYNNEI. The CDR3 sequence is CASILRVLVSGNTIYF. For the CDR3, the DNA is TGTGCCAGCATTCTCAGGGTTTTAGTCTCTGGAAACACCATATATTTT. Combining the CDR3 with reference TRBV2 and TRBJ1-3 gives the whole variable domain EPEVTQTPSHQVTQMGQEVILRCVPISNHLYFYWYRQILGQKVEFLVSFYNNEISEKSEIFDDQFSVERPDGSNFTLKIRSTKLEDSAMYFCASILRVLVSGNTIYFGEGSWLTVV.

The chain has TRBV7-9 and TRBJ2-3; 8 bases map to TRBD2. The CDR3 has 15 residues. V dropped 5 bases and J dropped 1; count of bases not matched to a gene: 5. The germline gives CDR1 SEHNR, CDR2 FQNEAQ (reference sequence). The CDR3 loop reads CASSRGGPRTDTQYF. CDR3 sequence (DNA): TGTGCCAGCAGCCGCGGGGGGCCCCGCACAGATACGCAGTATTTT.

In DNA, the CDR3 is TGTGCCAGCTCTCAATGGGTAGCGGGAGTGTATGGCAATGAGCAGTTCTTC. This gives the protein CASSQWVAGVYGNEQFF. This chain connects TRBV18 to TRBJ2-1, with TRBD2 matching 9 bases. The V and J ends lost 6 bases and 6 bases, in that order; junction bases with no gene match: 15. The CDR3 spans 17 residues. In germline, CDR1 is KGHSH, CDR2 LQKENI.

The V call is TRBV5-5, the J call TRBJ1-1, with a tentative D call TRBD1 (5 bases). This CDR3 is built from 16 residues. The V gene's germline CDR1 is SGHKS and CDR2 YYEKEE (reference sequence). Between the trimmed V and J ends, which lost 0 bases and 1 base, there was a span of 13 bases. CDR3 sequence: CASSLVVGEGNTEAFF. CDR3 nucleotides: TGTGCCAGCAGCTTGGTAGTGGGGGAGGGGAACACTGAAGCTTTCTTT.

This rearrangement joins TRBV6-5 to TRBJ2-3; 8 bases match TRBD1. The germline V gene has CDR1 MNHEY and CDR2 SVGAGI. The trim removed 6 bases at V and 2 bases at J, leaving 7 bases unmatched. This CDR3 region has 15 residues. The DNA of the CDR3 is TGTGCCAGCAGACGGACAGGGAGTGCCACAGATACGCAGTATTTT. This gives the protein CASRRTGSATDTQYF.

This sequence joins TRBV21-1 and TRBJ2-7; the table calls TRBD2, which could not be checked here. TRBV21-1 is designated a pseudogene. There are 15 residues in the CDR3. CDR3 loop: CASSKGVTPVSEQYV. The CDR3 DNA reads as TGTGCCAGCAGCAAAGGAGTTACCCCGGTAAGCGAGCAGTACGTC.

The chain employs TRBV3-1 (or the pseudogene TRBV3-2) and TRBJ1-1, with 7 bases that match TRBD1. V shed 7 bases and J 1 base; nucleotides not matched to a gene: 3. Germline CDR1 LGHDT, CDR2 YNNKEL (reference sequence). This CDR3 has 13 residues. Here the CDR3 DNA reads TGTGCCAGCACCCGACAGGGGAACACTGAAGCTTTCTTT. Residues: CASTRQGNTEAFF.

The chain uses TRBV9 and TRBJ2-3, with TRBD2 matching over 7 bases. Looked up from germline, CDR1 is SGDLS and CDR2 is YYNGEE. Unmatched junction bases numbered 9, after V lost 0 bases and J lost 2 bases. This CDR3 region has 17 residues. The CDR3 spells CASSVGGSGPFTDTQYF. DNA for the CDR3: TGTGCCAGCAGCGTAGGCGGTAGCGGGCCTTTCACAGATACGCAGTATTTT.

The V call is TRBV9, the J call TRBJ2-1; a possible D gene is TRBD2 (6 bases). Germline V gene sequence: CDR1 SGDLS, CDR2 YYNGEE. V lost 0 bases and J lost 0, with 10 bases in between. This CDR3 is 16 amino acids long. This chain's CDR3 is CASSVGPAGSYNEQFF. CDR3 DNA sequence: TGTGCCAGCAGCGTAGGTCCAGCGGGCTCCTACAATGAGCAGTTCTTC.

The rearrangement uses TRBV2 and TRBJ2-5, with 9 positions matching TRBD1. CDR3 length: 16 amino acids. V gave up 1 base and J gave up 4 bases; unmatched junction bases: 7. CDR1 is SNHLY and CDR2 is FYNNEI in the germline V gene. This chain's CDR3 is CASSEEGQGCGETQYF. The CDR3 bases are TGTGCCAGCAGTGAAGAAGGACAGGGGTGTGGAGAGACCCAGTACTTC.

The rearrangement joins TRBV6-1 to TRBJ2-1; tentatively, D is TRBD2 (6 bases). This CDR3 has 15 amino acids. Germline V gene data show CDR1 as MNHNS and CDR2 as SASEGT. The V end lost 3 bases, the J end lost 6 bases, and 15 bases lay between the germline ends. The CDR3 sequence: CASSDTGTVLNEQFF. For the CDR3, the DNA is TGTGCCAGCAGTGATACGGGGACTGTTCTCAATGAGCAGTTCTTC.

This clone has a count of ten or more. The chain has TRBV5-1 and TRBJ2-3; 14 bases fit TRBD2. The germline gives CDR1 SGHRS, CDR2 YFSETQ. The CDR3 is 17 amino acids. The V segment lost 3 bases and the J segment 5 bases; nucleotides outside the gene matches: 8. CDR3 in DNA: TGCGCCAGCAGCTCCGGGACTAGCGGGAGAGTAAGAGATACGCAGTATTTT. Protein sequence: CASSSGTSGRVRDTQYF.

The rearrangement links TRBV7-3 to TRBJ2-1, with D tentatively TRBD2 (5 bases). CDR3 length equals 14 residues. V was pared by 3 bases and J by 1 base, with 7 bases between. From germline, CDR1 is SGHTA and CDR2 FQGTGA. As DNA, the CDR3 is TGTGCCAGCAGCTTTGGGGAGTCCTACAATGAGCAGTTCTTC. This sequence encodes CASSFGESYNEQFF.

V usage is TRBV14 and J usage is TRBJ1-1; D unresolved. Germline V gene lookup returns CDR1 SGHDN and CDR2 FVKESK. This CDR3 contains 14 residues. Deletions cut 1 base from V and 5 bases from J, with 11 bases between. In nucleotides, the CDR3 is TGTGCCAGCAGCCAAGTTTCGGGTTTGACTGAAGCTTTCTTT. Translated: CASSQVSGLTEAFF.

The rearrangement uses TRBV4-1 and TRBJ2-3, with a tentative D call TRBD1 (5 bases). The V gene's germline CDR1 is MGHRA and CDR2 YSYEKL. CDR3 length: 17 residues. V was clipped by 3 bases and J by 1 base, with 17 bases between them. In DNA form, the CDR3 reads TGCGCCAGCAGCCACCTTCCCCCGACAGCCGGCACAGATACGCAGTATTTT. This encodes CASSHLPPTAGTDTQYF.

The V gene is TRBV4-1, the J gene TRBJ1-4; D is possibly TRBD1 (5 bases). The CDR3 sequence is 17 residues long. Germline CDR1 is MGHRA and CDR2 is YSYEKL. The V and J ends lost 2 bases and 0 bases respectively, with 13 bases between them. The CDR3 DNA reads as TGCGCCAGCAGCCAACCGGACACCCCGGCAACTAATGAAAAACTGTTTTTT. This translates into CASSQPDTPATNEKLFF.